Shown below are 15 T cell receptor beta chains from a single sample sequenced in a study of shared clonotypes between healthy human individuals. Clones were sequenced by immunoSEQ multiplex PCR, and TCRdb holds only the in-frame ones, with some missing. This table holds a few hundred thousand clones, approximately 65% found once. Sequencing was performed on memory CD4+ T cells sorted from blood. The subset is: CD45RA-negative fraction. The receptors originated from a man under 40 in good health.

This chain connects TRBV6-1 to TRBJ2-1; 7 nucleotides align to TRBD2. Germline CDR1 and CDR2: MNHNS and SASEGT. The CDR3 spans 15 residues. With 7 bases clipped from V and 0 bases from J, the junction kept 6 bases outside the gene matches. CDR3 in DNA: TGTGCCAGCAATGTCCGCGGGAGCTCCTACAATGAGCAGTTCTTC. This codes for CASNVRGSSYNEQFF.

V is TRBV2 and J is TRBJ1-2; D perhaps matches TRBD1 (5 bases). Germline V gene lookup returns CDR1 SNHLY and CDR2 FYNNEI. This CDR3 contains 15 residues. The germline V and J ends were trimmed by 4 bases and 5 bases, with 17 bases remaining between them. The CDR3 region has the DNA TGTGCCAGCAGTGCACCCCACAGGTTGGGGTATGGCTACACCTTC. It yields the protein CASSAPHRLGYGYTF.

The chain links TRBV5-1 to TRBJ2-1; 10 bases map to TRBD2. This CDR3 comprises 14 residues. Trimming took 4 bases from V and 9 from J; bases not matched to a gene: 7. Germline CDR1 and CDR2: SGHRS and YFSETQ. The CDR3 nucleotides read TGCGCCAGCAGCCTGACTAGCGGGTCCCTTGAGCAGTTCTTC. It translates to CASSLTSGSLEQFF.

The J gene is TRBJ1-2, the V gene TRBV7-9; D remains ambiguous. The CDR3 consists of 13 residues. The germline V gene encodes CDR1 SEHNR and CDR2 FQNEAQ (reference sequence). V lost 5 bases, J lost 4 bases, and 11 bases lay in between. The CDR3 spells CASSPEAVYGYTF. DNA of the CDR3: TGTGCCAGCAGCCCAGAGGCGGTCTATGGCTACACCTTC. The entire variable domain, with the rest obtained from reference TRBV7-9 and TRBJ1-2, is as follows: DTGVSQNPRHKITKRGQNVTFRCDPISEHNRLYWYRQTLGQGPEFLTYFQNEAQLEKSRLLSDRFSAERPKGSFSTLEIQRTEQGDSAMYLCASSPEAVYGYTFGSGTRLTVV.

This clone has a handful of counts. The chain links TRBV5-1 to TRBJ2-7; weak D call: TRBD2 (6 bases). This CDR3 spans 21 amino acids. Per germline, CDR1 SGHRS and CDR2 YFSETQ. V was pared by 5 bases and J by 3 bases, with 36 bases between. CDR3 sequence: CASRPQGGAGREWSDDYEQYF. The CDR3 coding sequence is TGCGCCAGCAGGCCCCAAGGAGGGGCCGGACGGGAGTGGAGTGACGACTACGAGCAGTACTTC.

In this sample, this clone turned up a few times. The rearrangement joins TRBV5-1 to TRBJ2-3; D possibly corresponds to TRBD2 (6 bases). This CDR3 is built from 15 residues. The V gene lost 0 bases and the J gene lost 4 bases, with 12 bases spanning the gap. Germline lookup yields CDR1 SGHRS and CDR2 YFSETQ. CDR3 region: CASSLGEVMSDTQYF. The CDR3 DNA follows: TGCGCCAGCAGCTTGGGGGAGGTTATGTCAGATACGCAGTATTTT.

The gene calls are TRBV11-3 and TRBJ2-7; D possibly corresponds to TRBD2 (7 bases). V lost 5 bases to trimming and J lost 2 bases, with 19 bases between them. There are 16 residues in the CDR3. Germline V CDR1 and CDR2: SGHNT, YENEEA. DNA of the CDR3: TGTGCCAGCAGCCCTGGGGGGGCAGCGCTAACCTACGAGCAGTACTTC. This sequence encodes CASSPGGAALTYEQYF.

V usage is TRBV6-1 and J usage is TRBJ2-7; D remains ambiguous. CDR1 MNHNS and CDR2 SASEGT come from the germline V gene. V was pared by 4 bases and J by 3 bases, with 13 bases between. The CDR3 spans 14 residues. The CDR3 DNA reads as TGTGCCAGCAGTGGGACCCCTCGGGTCTACGAGCAGTACTTC. This encodes CASSGTPRVYEQYF.

The rearrangement joins TRBV28 to TRBJ1-2, with D possibly TRBD1 on 5 matching bases. CDR1 and CDR2 from the germline V gene are MDHEN and SYDVKM. This CDR3 region has 13 residues. Trimming cost V 7 bases and J 4 bases, with 13 bases left between them. The DNA for the CDR3 is TGTGCCAGCACCGCCGCGGGGCTCTATGGCTACACCTTC. This sequence encodes CASTAAGLYGYTF.

The chain joins TRBV27 to TRBJ2-3, with 11 positions matching TRBD2. This CDR3 is 14 amino acids long. The germline gives CDR1 MNHEY, CDR2 SMNVEV (reference sequence). Trimming removed 9 bases from V and 5 bases from J; junction bases left unmatched: 7. The CDR3 region is CASSSGRVLDTQYF. Written as DNA, the CDR3 is TGTGCCAGTAGTAGCGGGAGGGTTCTAGATACGCAGTATTTT.

The J gene is TRBJ1-3, the V gene TRBV18, with 7 bases aligning to TRBD1. The V segment lost 6 bases and the J segment 0 bases; nucleotides outside the gene matches: 2. Germline values: CDR1 KGHSH, CDR2 LQKENI. The CDR3 length is 14 residues. The CDR3 region is CASSGQNSGNTIYF. CDR3 in DNA: TGTGCCAGCTCGGGACAGAACTCTGGAAACACCATATATTTT.

This clone was detected once. The chain recombines TRBV6-1 with TRBJ2-3; 8 nucleotides agree with TRBD2. V shed 4 bases and J 3 bases; nucleotides not matched to a gene: 12. Per germline, CDR1 MNHNS and CDR2 SASEGT. This CDR3 is 17 amino acids long. CDR3 sequence reads: CASSATLGGRWTDTQYF. The CDR3 nucleotides read TGTGCCAGCAGTGCCACCCTCGGCGGGAGGTGGACAGATACGCAGTATTTT.

This clone has just a few counts. The V call is TRBV25-1, the J call TRBJ2-2; D is undetermined. This CDR3 is 14 amino acids long. The V end lost 1 base, the J end lost 4 bases, and 7 bases lay between the germline ends. Germline V CDR1 and CDR2: MGHDK, SYGVNS. The CDR3 coding sequence is TGTGCCAGCAGTGAATCTTACAGCACCGGGGAGCTGTTTTTT. Protein sequence: CASSESYSTGELFF.

This sequence joins TRBV7-2 and TRBJ1-1, with 8 bases identical to TRBD1. The CDR3 has 16 residues. The germline gives CDR1 SGHTA, CDR2 FQGNSA. The V gene end was trimmed by 0 bases and the J gene end by 2 bases; junction bases not matched to a gene: 5. The CDR3 DNA sequence: TGTGCCAGCAGCTTAGCAAGGACAGGGCCAAACACTGAAGCTTTCTTT. Protein: CASSLARTGPNTEAFF. Full variable domain (remainder filled in from reference TRBV7-2 and TRBJ1-1): GAGVSQSPSNKVTEKGKDVELRCDPISGHTALYWYRQSLGQGLEFLIYFQGNSAPDKSGLPSDRFSAERTGGSVSTLTIQRTQQEDSAVYLCASSLARTGPNTEAFFGQGTRLTVV.

The V call is TRBV10-1, the J call TRBJ2-1, with TRBD2 matching over 8 bases. The trim removed 10 bases at V and 7 bases at J, leaving 15 bases unmatched. Germline V lookup: CDR1 WNHNN, CDR2 SYGVQD (reference sequence). The CDR3 has 15 residues. CDR3 in amino acids: CATQPNGRAGNEQFF. DNA for the CDR3: TGCGCCACCCAGCCGAACGGGAGGGCCGGGAATGAGCAGTTCTTC.